This T cell receptor beta chain was observed in a study of PD-1 blockade in classical Hodgkin lymphoma. Regarding the study as a whole: CD4+ TCR diversity rose significantly by C4D1, and CD8+ TCR diversity did not. Before treatment, complete responders showed about the same diversity as newly diagnosed patients. Patients starting nivolumab less than 1 year after ASCT had lower diversity and were excluded from later analyses.

Judged by abundance, this clone is medium-sized (0.01 to 0.1%). Its antigen is still unknown. Other DNA sequences within the sample encode an identical CDR3. Each of the patients experienced relapse following autologous stem cell transplantation, and their brentuximab vedotin exposure differed. Responses achieved at best were complete response, partial response or progressive disease. TCRdb's table, derived via immunoSEQ multiplex PCR, lists solely in-frame clones and lacks some. The sample contains 40,000 to 45,000 clones, around 78% of which appear only once. This TCR was sampled from a human donor with classical Hodgkin lymphoma. The sequences come from peripheral blood mononuclear cells (PBMCs), collected at baseline.

CDR3 sequence: CASSPGPNYEQYF. The CDR3 bases are TGTGCCAGCAGCCCAGGACCAAACTACGAGCAGTACTTC. The J gene is TRBJ2-7, the V gene TRBV7-6; D gene unclear. This CDR3 has 13 amino acids. V was pared by 5 bases and J by 3 bases, with 11 bases between. Germline CDR1 is SGHVS and CDR2 is FNYEAQ.